This T cell receptor (beta chain) comes out of a study of sequential checkpoint blockade in melanoma. Turning to the study itself: Each arm's sequence ended with maintenance nivolumab. TCRβ was sequenced from DNA of under 100 pretreatment tumors.

There are 15 residues in the CDR3. Unmatched junction bases numbered 5, after V lost 7 bases and J lost 1 base. Germline CDR1 reads MNHGY; CDR2 reads SAAAGT. Treatment described: randomized to nivolumab then ipilimumab (arm A) or the reverse (arm B). Profiling relied on immunoSEQ multiplex PCR, and the TCRdb table lists in-frame clones only, not all of them. The profile shows roughly 18,000 clones, 26% of them singletons. V usage is TRBV6-8 and J usage is TRBJ2-2; 8 positions agree with TRBD1. The receptor was isolated from a human donor with melanoma. The source material was tumor tissue (inferred from file names), sampled from a patient given nivolumab and ipilimumab in sequence. The CDR3 is CASTFGQGNTGELFF. CDR3 sequence (DNA): TGTGCCAGCACGTTCGGACAGGGGAACACCGGGGAGCTGTTTTTT.